The 8 T cell receptor beta chains reported below all come from one sample, sequenced in a study of blood T cell repertoires in COVID-19. Clones were sequenced by immunoSEQ multiplex PCR, and TCRdb holds only the in-frame ones, with some missing. The sample gives over 200,000 clones, 88% of which show up once; less than 3.5% is in the top ten. Sequences were obtained from peripheral blood. The receptors come from a woman in her fifties or sixties with acute or convalescent COVID-19.

The CDR3 region is CAWSVQGGTNEKLFF. The CDR3 bases are TGTGCCTGGAGTGTACAGGGGGGGACTAATGAAAAACTGTTTTTT. J is TRBJ1-4 and V is TRBV30; 8 nucleotides line up with TRBD1. J was trimmed by 2 bases and V by 0 bases; bases with no gene match: 2. Germline values: CDR1 GTSNPN, CDR2 SVGIG (reference sequence). The CDR3 consists of 15 residues.

This clone was seen at least ten times. The V call is TRBV19, the J call TRBJ2-7; tentative D call: TRBD2 (5 bases). The V gene's germline CDR1 is LNHDA and CDR2 SQIVND (reference sequence). Trimming removed 0 bases from V and 5 bases from J, with 17 bases in between. CDR3 length: 16 residues. The CDR3 protein is CASSIEDRERVNEQYF. The CDR3 DNA is TGTGCCAGTAGTATAGAAGACCGGGAACGGGTAAACGAGCAGTACTTC.

V usage is TRBV6-5 and J usage is TRBJ2-7, with 7 bases that match TRBD1. The CDR3 runs to 16 residues. Germline values: CDR1 MNHEY, CDR2 SVGAGI. Losses at the gene ends were 0 bases for V and 0 bases for J; bases not matched to a gene: 5. The CDR3 nucleotides are TGTGCCAGCAGTTACTCGGGCAGGGGGATCTCCTACGAGCAGTACTTC. Translated: CASSYSGRGISYEQYF.

This chain links TRBV5-6 with TRBJ2-1; 10 nucleotides agree with TRBD2. J gave up 6 bases and V 4 bases, and 7 bases lay outside the gene matches. Per the germline V gene, CDR1 is SGHDT and CDR2 is YYEEEE. CDR3 length equals 15 residues. CDR3 amino acids: CASSPGLARPNEQFF. In DNA form, the CDR3 reads TGTGCCAGCAGCCCGGGACTAGCGCGGCCCAATGAGCAGTTCTTC.

The gene calls are TRBV12-5 and TRBJ1-1, with D unclear. Per the germline V gene, CDR1 is LGHNT and CDR2 is FRNRAP. This CDR3 is built from 12 residues. V was clipped by 6 bases and J by 8 bases, with 13 bases between them. CDR3 sequence reads: CASGLPLGEAFF. In DNA, the CDR3 is TGTGCTAGTGGACTGCCACTCGGGGAAGCTTTCTTT.

This chain uses TRBV5-1 with TRBJ2-5, with 8 bases aligning to TRBD2. Germline assignment: CDR1 SGHRS and CDR2 YFSETQ. The CDR3 extends over 15 amino acids. Germline trimming cut 0 bases from V and 5 bases from J; bases unmatched to any gene: 6. The CDR3 protein is CASSLVTSVRETQYF. The CDR3, as DNA: TGCGCCAGCAGCTTGGTGACTAGCGTTCGGGAGACCCAGTACTTC.

The chain is built from TRBV4-1 and TRBJ2-1, with 10 positions matching TRBD2. This CDR3 contains 15 residues. V was pared by 4 bases and J by 10 bases, with 10 bases of the junction left unmatched. Germline V gives CDR1 MGHRA, CDR2 YSYEKL. The CDR3 DNA reads as TGCGCCAGCAGCCCCTCGGCTAGCGGGGGAGAAGAGCAGTTCTTC. It specifies CASSPSASGGEEQFF.

This clone has a count of ten or more. The rearrangement uses TRBV18 and TRBJ1-2, with D perhaps TRBD1 (6 bases). V lost 3 bases and J lost 5, with 22 bases in between. The CDR3 extends over 17 amino acids. CDR1 is KGHSH and CDR2 is LQKENI in the germline V gene. The CDR3 coding sequence is TGTGCCAGCTCACCCAATCCTACGGTCAGGGGCCTTTATGGCTACACCTTC. Amino acid sequence: CASSPNPTVRGLYGYTF.